Sequencing of this TCR beta chain was carried out in a study of somatic mutations in cytotoxic T cells in rheumatoid arthritis. The CDR3 totals 12 residues. The germline V gene encodes CDR1 SGHNT and CDR2 YYREEE (reference sequence). V lost 3 bases to trimming and J lost 4 bases, with 7 bases between them. The data were produced by immunoSEQ multiplex PCR, yet TCRdb's version contains in-frame clones alone and is incomplete. The sample contains some 40,000 clones, about 80% of which appear only once. This TCR was sampled from a man aged 35 to 55 in good health. This chain connects TRBV5-4 to TRBJ1-1; D is undetermined. Sequencing was carried out using CD8+ T cells sorted from blood. The CDR3 DNA is TGTGCCAGCAGCTCCTTATCCACTGAAGCTTTCTTT. Encoded protein: CASSSLSTEAFF.